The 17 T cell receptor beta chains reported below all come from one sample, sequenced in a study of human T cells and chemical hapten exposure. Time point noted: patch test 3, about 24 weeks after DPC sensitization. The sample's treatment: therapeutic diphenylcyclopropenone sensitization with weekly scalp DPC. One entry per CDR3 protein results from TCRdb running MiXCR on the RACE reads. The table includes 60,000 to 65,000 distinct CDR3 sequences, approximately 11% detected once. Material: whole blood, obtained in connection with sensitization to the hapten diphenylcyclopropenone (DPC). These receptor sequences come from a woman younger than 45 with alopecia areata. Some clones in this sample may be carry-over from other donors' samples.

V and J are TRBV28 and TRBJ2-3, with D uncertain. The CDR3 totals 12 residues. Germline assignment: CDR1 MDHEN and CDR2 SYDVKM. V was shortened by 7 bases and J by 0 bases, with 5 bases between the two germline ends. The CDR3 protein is CASKASTDTQYF. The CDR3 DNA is TGTGCCAGCAAGGCAAGCACAGATACGCAGTATTTT. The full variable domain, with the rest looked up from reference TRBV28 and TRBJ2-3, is DVKVTQSSRYLVKRTGEKVFLECVQDMDHENMFWYRQDPGLGLRLIYFSYDVKMKEKGDIPEGYSVSREKKERFSLILESASTNQTSMYLCASKASTDTQYFGPGTRLTVL.

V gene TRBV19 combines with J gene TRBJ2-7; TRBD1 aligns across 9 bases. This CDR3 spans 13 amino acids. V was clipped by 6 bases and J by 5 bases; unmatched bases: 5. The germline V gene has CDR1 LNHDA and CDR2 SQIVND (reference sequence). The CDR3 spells CASRLQGAHEQYF. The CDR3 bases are TGTGCCAGTAGACTACAGGGGGCCCACGAGCAGTACTTC.

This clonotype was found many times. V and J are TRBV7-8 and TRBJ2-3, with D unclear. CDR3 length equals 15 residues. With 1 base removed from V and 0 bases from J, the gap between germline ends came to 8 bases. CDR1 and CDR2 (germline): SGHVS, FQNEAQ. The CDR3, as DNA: TGTGCCAGCAGCTTAGTTCTGCTTAGCACAGATACGCAGTATTTT. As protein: CASSLVLLSTDTQYF.

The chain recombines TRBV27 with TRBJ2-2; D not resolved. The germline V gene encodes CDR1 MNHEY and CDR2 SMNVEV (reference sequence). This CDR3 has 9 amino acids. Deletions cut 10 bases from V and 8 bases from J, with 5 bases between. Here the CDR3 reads CATLGELFF. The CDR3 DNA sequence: TGTGCCACTCTGGGGGAGCTGTTTTTT.

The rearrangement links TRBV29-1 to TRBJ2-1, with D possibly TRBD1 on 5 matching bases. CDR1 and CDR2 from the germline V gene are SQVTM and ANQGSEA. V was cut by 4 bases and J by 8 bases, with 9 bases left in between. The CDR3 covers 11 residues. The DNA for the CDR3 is TGCAGCGTTGGAATGACAGATGAGCAGTTCTTC. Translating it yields CSVGMTDEQFF.

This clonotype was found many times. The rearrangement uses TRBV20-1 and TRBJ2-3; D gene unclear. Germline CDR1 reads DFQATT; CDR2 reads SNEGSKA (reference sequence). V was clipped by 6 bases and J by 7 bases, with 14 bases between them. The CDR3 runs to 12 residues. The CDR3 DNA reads TGCAGTGCCTCGCTCCTCTCATATACGCAGTATTTT. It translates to CSASLLSYTQYF.

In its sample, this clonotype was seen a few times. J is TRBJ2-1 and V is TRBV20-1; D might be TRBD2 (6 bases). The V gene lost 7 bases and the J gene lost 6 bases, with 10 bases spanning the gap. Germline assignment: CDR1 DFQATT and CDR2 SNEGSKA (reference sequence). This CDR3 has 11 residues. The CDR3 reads CSGAGLNEQFF. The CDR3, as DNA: TGCAGTGGTGCGGGACTCAATGAGCAGTTCTTC.

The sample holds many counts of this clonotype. This CDR3 is CASSPRLAGTDTQYF. CDR3 bases: TGTGCCAGCTCACCCCGACTAGCGGGAACAGATACGCAGTATTTT. This sequence joins TRBV18 and TRBJ2-3, with TRBD2 matching over 11 bases. J was trimmed by 3 bases and V by 3 bases; bases with no gene match: 2. Germline V CDR1 and CDR2: KGHSH, LQKENI. The CDR3 runs to 15 residues.

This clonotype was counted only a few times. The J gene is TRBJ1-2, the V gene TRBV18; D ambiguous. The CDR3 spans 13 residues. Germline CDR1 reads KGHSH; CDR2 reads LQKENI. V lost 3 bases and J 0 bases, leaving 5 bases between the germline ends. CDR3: CASSPDANYGYTF. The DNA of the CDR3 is TGTGCCAGCTCACCGGACGCTAACTATGGCTACACCTTC.

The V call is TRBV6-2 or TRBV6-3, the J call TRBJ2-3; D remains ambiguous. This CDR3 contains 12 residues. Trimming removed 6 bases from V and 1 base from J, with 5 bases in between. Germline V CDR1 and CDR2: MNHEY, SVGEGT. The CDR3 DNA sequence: TGTGCCAGCAGCCCTGGCACAGATACGCAGTATTTT. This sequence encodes CASSPGTDTQYF.

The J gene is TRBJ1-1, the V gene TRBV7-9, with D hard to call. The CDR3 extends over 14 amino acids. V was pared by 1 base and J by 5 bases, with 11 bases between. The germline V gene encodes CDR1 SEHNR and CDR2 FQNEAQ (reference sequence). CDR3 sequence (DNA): TGTGCCAGCAGCTTAGAAGGAATCACGACTGAAGCTTTCTTT. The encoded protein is CASSLEGITTEAFF.

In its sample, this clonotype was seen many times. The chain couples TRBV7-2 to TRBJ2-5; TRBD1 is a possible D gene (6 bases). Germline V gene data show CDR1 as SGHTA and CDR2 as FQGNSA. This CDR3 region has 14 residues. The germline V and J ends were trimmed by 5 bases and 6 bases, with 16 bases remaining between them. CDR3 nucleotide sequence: TGTGCCAGCAGCCCCTCGTCCAGGGGAAAGACCCAGTACTTC. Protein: CASSPSSRGKTQYF.

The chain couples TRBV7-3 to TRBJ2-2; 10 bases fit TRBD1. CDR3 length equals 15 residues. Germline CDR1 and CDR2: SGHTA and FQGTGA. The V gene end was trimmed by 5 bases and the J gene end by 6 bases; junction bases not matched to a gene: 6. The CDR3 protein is CASSPPGTGAGELFF. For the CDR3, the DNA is TGTGCCAGCAGCCCCCCCGGGACAGGGGCCGGGGAGCTGTTTTTT.

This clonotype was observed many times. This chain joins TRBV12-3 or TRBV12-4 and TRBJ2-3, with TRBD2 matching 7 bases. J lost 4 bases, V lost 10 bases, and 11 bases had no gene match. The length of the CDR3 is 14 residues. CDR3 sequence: CATTTWEGADTQYF. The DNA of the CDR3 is TGTGCCACGACAACGTGGGAGGGCGCAGATACGCAGTATTTT.

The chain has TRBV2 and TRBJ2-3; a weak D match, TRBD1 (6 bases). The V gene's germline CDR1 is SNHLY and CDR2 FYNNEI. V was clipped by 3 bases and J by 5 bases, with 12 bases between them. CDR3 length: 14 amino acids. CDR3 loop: CASSDVQGRDTQYF. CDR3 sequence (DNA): TGTGCCAGCAGTGACGTTCAGGGGAGAGATACGCAGTATTTT. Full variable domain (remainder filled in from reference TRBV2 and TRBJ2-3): EPEVTQTPSHQVTQMGQEVILRCVPISNHLYFYWYRQILGQKVEFLVSFYNNEISEKSEIFDDQFSVERPDGSNFTLKIRSTKLEDSAMYFCASSDVQGRDTQYFGPGTRLTVL.

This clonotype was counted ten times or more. CDR3 bases: TGTGCCAGCAGCTTATCCCTAGCGGGGGCCTACAATGAGCAGTTCTTC. Translation: CASSLSLAGAYNEQFF. The J gene is TRBJ2-1, the V gene TRBV7-9, with 10 bases matching TRBD2. This CDR3 is 16 amino acids long. The V gene end was trimmed by 2 bases and the J gene end by 2 bases; junction bases not matched to a gene: 3. Per germline, CDR1 SEHNR and CDR2 FQNEAQ (reference sequence).

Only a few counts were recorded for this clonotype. The CDR3 DNA follows: TGTGCCAGCAGCTTCCTGACTAGCGGGGGGTTTAACAATGAGCAGTTCTTC. This sequence encodes CASSFLTSGGFNNEQFF. This rearrangement joins TRBV7-9 to TRBJ2-1; TRBD2 matches at 13 bases. The germline CDR1 and CDR2 sequences are SEHNR and FQNEAQ (reference sequence). This CDR3 is 17 amino acids long. V was pared by 3 bases and J by 5 bases, with 7 bases of the junction left unmatched.